These T cell receptor beta chains were read from a single sample in a study of CD8+ T cells in alopecia areata. The protocol was immunoSEQ multiplex PCR, while the TCRdb copy is restricted to in-frame clones and leaves out a portion. The sample records about 98,000 clones, roughly 42% being singletons. Sequenced: CD4+ T cells sorted from blood. The source of these receptors is a human donor with alopecia areata. Both conserved end residues are part of each CDR3. The order of the fields is D gene, V gene, J gene, clone size, CDR3 DNA, CDR3 protein. D genes are given only for firm matches. Rows give clone size only sometimes, using once, few, many, or a class for an expanded clone.

d_gene: .
v_gene: TRBV18
j_gene: TRBJ2-7
abundance: .
CDR3nt: TGTGCCAGCTCACCACAACGAGACACCTACGAGCAGTACTTC
CDR3aa: CASSPQRDTYEQYF

d_gene: .
v_gene: TRBV29-1
j_gene: TRBJ2-7
abundance: few
CDR3nt: TGCAGCGTGCGGCGAGCCTACGAGCAGTACTTC
CDR3aa: CSVRRAYEQYF

d_gene: .
v_gene: TRBV6-5
j_gene: TRBJ2-4
abundance: .
CDR3nt: TGTGCCAGCAGTTACAAAAACATTCAGTACTTC
CDR3aa: CASSYKNIQYF

d_gene: .
v_gene: TRBV30
j_gene: TRBJ2-7
abundance: few
CDR3nt: TGTGCCTGGAGTAGGATAACCTACGAGCAGTACTTC
CDR3aa: CAWSRITYEQYF

d_gene: .
v_gene: TRBV29-1
j_gene: TRBJ2-7
abundance: .
CDR3nt: TGCAGCGTCAAGGCCTTATTCGACTACGAGCAGTACTTC
CDR3aa: CSVKALFDYEQYF

d_gene: .
v_gene: TRBV30
j_gene: TRBJ1-1
abundance: .
CDR3nt: TGTGCCTGGACTACACCGGGACTGATGAACACTGAAGCTTTCTTT
CDR3aa: CAWTTPGLMNTEAFF

d_gene: .
v_gene: TRBV6-5
j_gene: TRBJ2-5
abundance: once
CDR3nt: TGTGCCAGCAGTTACTCGAGTAGGGCGGGACAAGAGACCCAGTACTTC
CDR3aa: CASSYSSRAGQETQYF

d_gene: .
v_gene: TRBV2
j_gene: TRBJ2-5
abundance: .
CDR3nt: TGTGCCAGCAGGCAAGAGACCCAGTACTTC
CDR3aa: CASRQETQYF

d_gene: .
v_gene: TRBV7-9
j_gene: TRBJ1-5
abundance: .
CDR3nt: TGTGCCAGCAGCCTAGGGGGACCCAGCAATCAGCCCCAGCATTTT
CDR3aa: CASSLGGPSNQPQHF

d_gene: .
v_gene: TRBV4-2
j_gene: TRBJ2-5
abundance: .
CDR3nt: TGTGCCAGCAGCCAAGAAGGATCGGTCGTTGAGGGGGAGACCCAGTACTTC
CDR3aa: CASSQEGSVVEGETQYF

d_gene: TRBD1
v_gene: TRBV7-2
j_gene: TRBJ2-3
abundance: .
CDR3nt: TGTGCCAGCAGCCCCCGGGACAGATACACAGATACGCAGTATTTT
CDR3aa: CASSPRDRYTDTQYF

d_gene: TRBD2
v_gene: TRBV30
j_gene: TRBJ2-1
abundance: once
CDR3nt: TGTGCCTGGAGTCACGGGGGGGCGGTCAATGAGCAGTTCTTC
CDR3aa: CAWSHGGAVNEQFF

d_gene: TRBD1
v_gene: TRBV4-2
j_gene: TRBJ1-6
abundance: .
CDR3nt: TGTGCCAGCAGAAAGGACAGGAGAAGCTCCTATAATTCACCCCTCCACTTT
CDR3aa: CASRKDRRSSYNSPLHF

d_gene: TRBD1
v_gene: TRBV28
j_gene: TRBJ1-5
abundance: few
CDR3nt: TGTGCCAGCATTTCCGACAGGGGCCCGAGGAATCAGCCCCAGCATTTT
CDR3aa: CASISDRGPRNQPQHF

d_gene: .
v_gene: TRBV7-3
j_gene: TRBJ2-3
abundance: .
CDR3nt: TGTGCCAGCAGCTTAAGCGGCACAGATACGCAGTATTTT
CDR3aa: CASSLSGTDTQYF